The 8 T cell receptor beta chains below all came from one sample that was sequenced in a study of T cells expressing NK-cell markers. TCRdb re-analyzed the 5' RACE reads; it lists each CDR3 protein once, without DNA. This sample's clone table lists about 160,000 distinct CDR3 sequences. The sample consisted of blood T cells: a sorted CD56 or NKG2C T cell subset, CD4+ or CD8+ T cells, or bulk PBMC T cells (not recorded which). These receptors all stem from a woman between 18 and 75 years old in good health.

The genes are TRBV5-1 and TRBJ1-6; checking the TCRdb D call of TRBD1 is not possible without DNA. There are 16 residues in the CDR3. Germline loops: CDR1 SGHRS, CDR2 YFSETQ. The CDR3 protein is CASSLEGAGAGSPLHF.

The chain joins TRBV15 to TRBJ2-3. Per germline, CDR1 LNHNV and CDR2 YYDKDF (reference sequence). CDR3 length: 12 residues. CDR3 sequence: CATSASTDTQYF. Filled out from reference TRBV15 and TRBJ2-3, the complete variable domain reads DAMVIQNPRYQVTQFGKPVTLSCSQTLNHNVMYWYQQKSSQAPKLLFHYYDKDFNNEADTPDNFQSRRPNTSFCFLDIRSPGLGDTAMYLCATSASTDTQYFGPGTRLTVL.

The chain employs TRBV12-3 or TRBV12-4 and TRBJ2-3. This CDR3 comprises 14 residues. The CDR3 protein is CASSLVRVFDTQYF.

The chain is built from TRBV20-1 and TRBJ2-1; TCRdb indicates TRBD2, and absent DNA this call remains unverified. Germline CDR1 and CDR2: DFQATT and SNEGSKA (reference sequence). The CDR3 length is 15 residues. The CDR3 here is CSAGTSGGALDEQFF.

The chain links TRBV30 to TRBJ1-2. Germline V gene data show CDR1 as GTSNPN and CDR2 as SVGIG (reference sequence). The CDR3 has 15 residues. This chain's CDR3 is CAWRYGGGGYYGYTF.

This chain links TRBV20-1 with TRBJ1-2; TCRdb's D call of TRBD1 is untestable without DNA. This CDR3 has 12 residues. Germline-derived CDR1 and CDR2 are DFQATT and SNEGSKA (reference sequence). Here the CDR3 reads CSAAQGLDGYTF.

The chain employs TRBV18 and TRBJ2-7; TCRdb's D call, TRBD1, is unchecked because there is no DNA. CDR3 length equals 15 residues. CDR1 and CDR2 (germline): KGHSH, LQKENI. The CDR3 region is CASSPPMRGPYEQYF. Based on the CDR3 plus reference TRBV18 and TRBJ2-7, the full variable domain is NAGVMQNPRHLVRRRGQEARLRCSPMKGHSHVYWYRQLPEEGLKFMVYLQKENIIDESGMPKERFSAEFPKEGPSILRIQQVVRGDSAAYFCASSPPMRGPYEQYFGPGTRLTVT.

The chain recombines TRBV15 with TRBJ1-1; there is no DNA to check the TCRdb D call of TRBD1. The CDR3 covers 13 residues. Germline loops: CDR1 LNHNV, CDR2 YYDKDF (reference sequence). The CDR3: CATRWGARGLAFF.